This TCR beta chain was sequenced in a study of blood T cell repertoires in COVID-19. About the study: Acute and convalescent COVID-19 samples came from the United States, Italy and Spain. The analysed material was cDNA or gDNA that came from T cells, B-cell-depleted T cells, or PBMCs.

In the original analysis: Reference gene primer amplification gave estimated nucleated cell counts. Some clones are missing from TCRdb's copy, which holds only in-frame ones; the method was immunoSEQ multiplex PCR. The V and J calls and the clone size are those of that table, but D and trimming were determined from the DNA. Of over 200,000 clones in the sample, around four fifths were seen once. Germline trimming cut 4 bases from V and 7 bases from J; bases unmatched to any gene: 6. Germline assignment: CDR1 SGHRS and CDR2 YFSETQ. The CDR3 consists of 14 residues. This receptor was identified in an older woman with active or convalescent COVID-19. Sequencing input: peripheral blood. This chain joins TRBV5-1 and TRBJ1-4; 8 positions agree with TRBD1. CDR3 in amino acids: CASSPGGEIEKLFF. DNA of the CDR3: TGCGCCAGCAGCCCAGGGGGCGAGATTGAAAAACTGTTTTTT.